The entry below describes one T cell receptor (beta chain). Profiling relied on immunoSEQ multiplex PCR, and the TCRdb table lists in-frame clones only, not all of them. The table includes 43,000 or so clones, around 73% detected once. This record comes from a study of radiotherapy plus CTLA-4 blockade in lung cancer. Whole-study context: With less than 40% of patients having disease control, objective responses were seen in about 17%.

Germline V gene data show CDR1 as SGHRS and CDR2 as YFSETQ. J was trimmed by 3 bases and V by 4 bases; bases with no gene match: 2. This CDR3 region has 13 residues. The origin of this receptor is a human donor with non-small cell lung cancer who had a complete response to radiotherapy plus ipilimumab. The chain has TRBV5-1 and TRBJ1-2; 8 bases match TRBD1. Specimen: peripheral blood, collected from a patient treated with radiotherapy plus ipilimumab. Here the CDR3 reads CASSPTGDYGYTF. CDR3 DNA: TGCGCCAGCAGCCCGACAGGGGACTATGGCTACACCTTC.